These 11 T cell receptor beta chains originate from one sample sequenced in a study of early T cells in non-severe SARS-CoV-2 infection (dated by TCRdb to about 2021). Library generation was performed with 5' RACE. TCRdb lists the instrument as NextSeq 500. TCRdb itself trimmed the public reads at Q25 with fastp, ran MiXCR and retained productive beta chains. When rows share a CDR3 protein, they turn into one entry using the most common DNA and genes. Counted in this sample were roughly 38,000 distinct CDR3 sequences; approximately 6% of them appeared once. Of the sample, about 8% falls within the top ten clones. Material: whole blood. The receptors were sampled from an adult who was a healthcare worker with PCR-confirmed SARS-CoV-2 infection or an uninfected control (not recorded which).

This clonotype was seen many times. V is TRBV7-2 and J is TRBJ1-3; D is unclear. Germline CDR1 is SGHTA and CDR2 is FQGNSA. The CDR3 has 14 amino acids. V shed 4 bases and J shed 4 bases, with 11 bases lying between them. The CDR3 protein is CASSSTTSGNTIYF. CDR3 nucleotides: TGTGCCAGCAGCTCGACCACGTCCGGAAACACCATATATTTT.

The CDR3 nucleotides read TGCGCCAGCAGCTTGGGGCTACTAGCGGGAGAGGCCAACATTCAGTACTTC. Translated: CASSLGLLAGEANIQYF. The V call is TRBV5-1, the J call TRBJ2-4, with 11 bases aligning to TRBD2. Looked up from germline, CDR1 is SGHRS and CDR2 is YFSETQ. CDR3 length: 17 amino acids. Trimming removed 0 bases from V and 7 bases from J; junction bases left unmatched: 9.

This clonotype appeared many times. This chain joins TRBV27 and TRBJ2-3; 10 bases are shared with TRBD1. After removal of 3 bases from V and 1 base from J, the junction contained 4 bases not matched to a gene. The germline gives CDR1 MNHEY, CDR2 SMNVEV (reference sequence). The CDR3 has 16 amino acids. The chain's CDR3 is CASSFLGQGGTDTQYF. The DNA for the CDR3 is TGTGCCAGCAGTTTCCTCGGACAGGGGGGCACAGATACGCAGTATTTT.

CDR3 in amino acids: CASSWGTGGTGELFF. The CDR3 DNA is TGCGCCAGCAGCTGGGGGACAGGAGGCACCGGGGAGCTGTTTTTT. The V and J genes are TRBV5-1 and TRBJ2-2, with 8 bases identical to TRBD1. The germline CDR1 and CDR2 sequences are SGHRS and YFSETQ. V dropped 3 bases and J dropped 4; count of bases not matched to a gene: 5. The CDR3 loop spans 15 amino acids.

This clonotype came up many times. The chain couples TRBV5-1 to TRBJ2-3; 9 bases line up with TRBD2. The CDR3 covers 16 residues. V was clipped by 0 bases and J by 6 bases; unmatched bases: 8. The germline V gene encodes CDR1 SGHRS and CDR2 YFSETQ. CDR3 sequence reads: CASSLGGLAGADTQYF. The CDR3 DNA sequence: TGCGCCAGCAGCTTGGGGGGACTAGCTGGGGCGGATACGCAGTATTTT.

This clonotype occurred many times. This sequence joins TRBV7-9 and TRBJ1-2, with D unresolved. The CDR3 has 12 amino acids. The germline V gene has CDR1 SEHNR and CDR2 FQNEAQ (reference sequence). Trimming pared 8 bases from V and 5 bases from J, leaving 12 bases between. The CDR3 nucleotides read TGTGCCAGCCTATCCGGGTTTTATGGCTACACCTTC. Translating gives CASLSGFYGYTF.

This clonotype showed up many times. One junction end does not reproduce the germline sequence, and a read error may be involved. The chain employs TRBV5-1 and TRBJ2-5; D gene uncertain. The CDR3 totals 11 residues. Germline assignment: CDR1 SGHRS and CDR2 YFSETQ. CDR3 nucleotide sequence: TGTGCCAGCAGTTCCCAAGAGACCCAGTACTTC. As protein: CASSSQETQYF.

This clonotype was counted many times. The chain employs TRBV7-9 and TRBJ2-1; unclear D gene. The CDR3 contains 15 residues. V was clipped by 5 bases and J by 6 bases, with 17 bases between them. CDR1 SEHNR and CDR2 FQNEAQ come from the germline V gene (reference sequence). Written as DNA, the CDR3 is TGTGCCAGCAGCCTAGACCTGATAACTCGCAATGAGCAGTTCTTC. Its protein product is CASSLDLITRNEQFF.

The chain is built from TRBV24-1 and TRBJ2-1; D gene uncertain. Trimming took off 4 bases at V and 6 bases at J, with 9 bases between the two ends. Germline V gene sequence: CDR1 KGHDR, CDR2 SFDVKD. CDR3 length equals 13 residues. CDR3 amino acids: CATSDHGPNEQFF. CDR3 in DNA: TGTGCCACCAGTGACCACGGGCCCAATGAGCAGTTCTTC.

V gene TRBV5-4 combines with J gene TRBJ2-4; tentative D call: TRBD1 (5 bases). Trimming left V 5 bases short and J 7 bases short, with 13 bases between. The CDR3 is 13 residues long. The germline gives CDR1 SGHNT, CDR2 YYREEE (reference sequence). The CDR3 DNA sequence: TGTGCCAGCAGAGATCAGGGATTCAACATTCAGTACTTC. It encodes CASRDQGFNIQYF.

There are many counts of this clonotype. This rearrangement joins TRBV6-2 or TRBV6-3 to TRBJ2-7, with TRBD2 matching 7 bases. Germline CDR1 and CDR2: MNHEY and SVGEGT. The CDR3 is 15 amino acids. With 2 bases clipped from V and 0 bases from J, the junction kept 4 bases outside the gene matches. The CDR3 loop is CASSYAIAGSYEQYF. The CDR3 bases are TGTGCCAGCAGTTACGCGATAGCGGGCTCCTACGAGCAGTACTTC.